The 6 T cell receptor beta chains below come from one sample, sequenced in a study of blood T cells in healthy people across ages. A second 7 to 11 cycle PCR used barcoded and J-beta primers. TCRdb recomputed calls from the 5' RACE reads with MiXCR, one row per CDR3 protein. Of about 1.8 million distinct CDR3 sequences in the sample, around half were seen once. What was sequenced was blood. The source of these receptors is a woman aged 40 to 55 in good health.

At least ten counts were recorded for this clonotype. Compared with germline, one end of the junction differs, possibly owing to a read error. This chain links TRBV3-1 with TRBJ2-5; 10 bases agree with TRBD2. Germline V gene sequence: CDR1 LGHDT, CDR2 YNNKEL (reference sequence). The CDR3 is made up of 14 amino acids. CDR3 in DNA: TGTGCCAGCAGTCAAGCGGGGGGGAGGGAGACCCAGTACTTC. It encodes CASSQAGGRETQYF.

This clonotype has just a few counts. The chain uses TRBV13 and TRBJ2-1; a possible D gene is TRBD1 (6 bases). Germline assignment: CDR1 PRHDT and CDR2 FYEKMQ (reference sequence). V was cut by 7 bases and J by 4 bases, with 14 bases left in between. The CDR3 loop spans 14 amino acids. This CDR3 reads CASNTGHAYNEQFF. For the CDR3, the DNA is TGTGCCAGCAATACGGGACATGCGTACAATGAGCAGTTCTTC.

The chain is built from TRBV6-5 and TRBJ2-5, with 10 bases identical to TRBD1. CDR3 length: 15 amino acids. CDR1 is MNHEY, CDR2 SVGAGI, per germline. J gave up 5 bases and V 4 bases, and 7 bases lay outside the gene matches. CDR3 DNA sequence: TGTGCCAGCAGTTTAACCGGGACAGGGGCTGAGACCCAGTACTTC. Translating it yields CASSLTGTGAETQYF.

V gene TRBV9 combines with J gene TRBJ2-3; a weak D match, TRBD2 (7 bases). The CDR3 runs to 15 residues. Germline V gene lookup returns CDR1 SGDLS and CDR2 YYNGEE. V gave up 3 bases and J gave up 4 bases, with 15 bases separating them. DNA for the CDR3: TGTGCCAGCAGCGCTGTCGAGGGGGGGGCAGATACGCAGTATTTT. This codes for CASSAVEGGADTQYF.

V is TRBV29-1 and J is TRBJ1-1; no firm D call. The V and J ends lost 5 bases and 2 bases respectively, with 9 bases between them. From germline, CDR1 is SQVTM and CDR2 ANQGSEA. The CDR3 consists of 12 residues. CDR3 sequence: CSVLFGNTEAFF. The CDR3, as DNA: TGCAGCGTTCTCTTTGGAAACACTGAAGCTTTCTTT.

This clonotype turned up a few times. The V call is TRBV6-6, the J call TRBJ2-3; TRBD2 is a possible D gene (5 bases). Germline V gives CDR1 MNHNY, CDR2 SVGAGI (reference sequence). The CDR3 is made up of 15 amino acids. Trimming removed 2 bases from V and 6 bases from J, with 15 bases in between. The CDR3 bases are TGTGCCAGCAGTTACGGCCACTCGGAGGTGGATACGCAGTATTTT. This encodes CASSYGHSEVDTQYF.